This T cell receptor beta chain emerged from a study of blood T cell repertoires in COVID-19 (TCRdb year 2020). For context, the study as a whole: The collaborator samples originated in the United States, Italy and Spain and spanned the acute and convalescent phases of COVID-19. The prospective study material was composed of cDNA or gDNA derived from T cells, B-cell-depleted T cells, or PBMCs. Subjects who had been exposed to COVID-19, were actively infected with it, or had recovered from it provided the deeply sampled blood TCRbeta repertoires that made up the dataset. The repertoires were made available in a free public database intended to serve as a resource for research on the immune response to SARS-CoV-2. Samples came from the ongoing ImmuneRACE study (first 160 participants) plus 1,254 subjects from 6 global collaborators. The sample metadata nearly always contained a de-identified subject ID, COVID-19 status, age in years and sex. Where available, HLA class I and class II types were taken from metadata supplied by the sample provider and were not determined by assay-based typing.

What the study reported, not specific to this receptor: Clinical and demographic metadata were provided uncurated, with the amount varying by source and participant.

TCRbeta CDR3 regions were amplified from genomic DNA by means of the immunoSEQ Assay, a bias-controlled multiplex PCR. The original pipeline was this. The number of nucleated cells in each sample was estimated by amplification of reference gene primers within the assay. To quantify the absolute abundance of each unique TCRbeta CDR3 rearrangement, sequence reads were collapsed and filtered. For each sample, productive Simpson clonality was calculated as the square root of Simpson's diversity index over productive rearrangements. TCRdb mirrors the immuneACCESS table, restricted to in-frame sequences. Some clones are absent from its copies; in checked studies, under half trace to an unresolved V gene, and the reason for the others is unknown. The D gene and trimming were derived from the DNA, and the V and J assignments and clone size from that table. The table for this sample lists 70,000 to 95,000 clones; 85% to 95% of them were counted only once. The top ten clonotypes cover about 5.9% of the sample.

Details on this clone: Its cognate antigen has yet to be identified. Per-base qualities were not stored, and no clone one base away is much larger.

The collaborating institutions used their own protocols to collect whole blood in K2EDTA tubes. For TCRbeta analysis, collaborator samples were shipped as frozen whole blood, as isolated PBMCs, or as DNA extracted from either sample type. Taken from cysteine to phenylalanine, the CDR3 has 14 residues. Just the 42-base CDR3 DNA is kept, in frame starting at base 1. The chain joins TRBV21-1 to TRBJ1-2; the table assigns TRBD1, which was not confirmed against the DNA. TRBV21-1 is reported as a pseudogene. The sample consisted of peripheral blood. The origin of this receptor is a woman aged 55-69 years with active COVID-19. The sequence in DNA is TGTGCCAGCAGGGGGGCTTCTTCTCGTGGTGGCTACACCTTC. Its coded protein is CASRGASSRGGYTF.